Given below is one TCR beta chain in context. Its cognate antigen is unknown. The sample belongs to a study of T-cell memory formation after mild COVID-19. Whole-study context: Clusters of TCRs were largely donor specific. Study findings and constraints: Contracting CD4+ clones were located mainly in CM and EM, and CD8+ clones in EMRA. Clones contracting day 15 to 85 were balanced CD4/CD8; later expanders leaned CD4+.

One entry per CDR3 protein results from TCRdb running MiXCR on the 5' RACE reads. In the table there are fewer than 700,000 distinct CDR3 sequences, about 22% of which are singletons. Between the trimmed V and J ends, which lost 8 bases and 6 bases, there was a span of 10 bases. This CDR3 spans 11 amino acids. The germline gives CDR1 SEHNR, CDR2 FQNEAQ (reference sequence). The chain employs TRBV7-9 and TRBJ1-1; the D is unclear. The sequence was collected from an adult woman who had mild COVID-19 (a few samples of this study predate the infection). Cell type and time point are not known. Material: PBMCs or a T cell subset sorted from them (not recorded which). DNA for the CDR3: TGTGCCAGCGAGTGGGTCTCTGAAGCTTTCTTT. Protein: CASEWVSEAFF.